This T cell receptor (beta chain) is from a study of blood T cells in healthy people across ages. Every sample gave at least 5 micrograms of total RNA when it was extracted. Regarding this clonotype: Its matching antigen is unknown.

It was with a sample-barcoded 5' primer and a J-beta primer mix that a second PCR of about 6 to 12 cycles was run. MiXCR was run by TCRdb on the 5' RACE reads, yielding one entry per CDR3 protein. The sample lists about a million distinct CDR3 sequences; roughly 51% were seen once. With 7 bases clipped from V and 6 bases from J, the junction kept 6 bases outside the gene matches. CDR3 size: 14 residues. Germline V gene data show CDR1 as LGHDT and CDR2 as YNNKEL (reference sequence). Study-level points and caveats: A strong correlation was seen between TCR beta diversity and naive T cell percentage. Diversity of TCR beta per million T cells declined in a roughly linear way with age.

Sequencing input: blood. This sequence was found in a woman aged 55-69 years in good health. The chain joins TRBV3-1 to TRBJ1-6; 7 bases match TRBD1. The CDR3 loop reads CASKQGQVNSPLHF. The CDR3 nucleotides read TGTGCCAGCAAGCAAGGACAGGTTAATTCACCCCTCCACTTT.